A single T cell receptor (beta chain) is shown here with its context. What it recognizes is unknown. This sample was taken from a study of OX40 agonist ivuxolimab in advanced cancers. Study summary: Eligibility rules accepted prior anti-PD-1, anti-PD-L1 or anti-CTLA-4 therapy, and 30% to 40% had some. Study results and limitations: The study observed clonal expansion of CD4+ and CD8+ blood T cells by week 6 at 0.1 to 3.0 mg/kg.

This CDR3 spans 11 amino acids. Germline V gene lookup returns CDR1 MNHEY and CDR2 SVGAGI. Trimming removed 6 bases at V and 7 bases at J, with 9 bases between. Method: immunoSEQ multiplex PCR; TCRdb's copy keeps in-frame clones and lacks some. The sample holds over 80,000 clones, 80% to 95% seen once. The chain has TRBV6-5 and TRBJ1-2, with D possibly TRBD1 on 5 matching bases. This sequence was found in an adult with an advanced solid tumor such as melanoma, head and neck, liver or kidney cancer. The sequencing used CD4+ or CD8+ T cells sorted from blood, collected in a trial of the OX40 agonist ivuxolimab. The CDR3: CASRGRSGYTF. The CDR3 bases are TGTGCCAGCAGGGGGCGAAGTGGCTACACCTTC.